The TCR beta chain under discussion was sequenced for a study of shared clonotypes between healthy human individuals. With respect to this clone: Its antigen is as yet unknown.

Generated by immunoSEQ multiplex PCR, the TCRdb table keeps only in-frame clones and is missing some. The repertoire includes over a million clones, about 80% of them detected once, and 0.55% to 0.7% sits in the top ten. Trimming stripped 5 bases from V and 4 bases from J, with 17 bases between. Germline CDR1 is SGHRS and CDR2 is YFSETQ. CDR3 length equals 15 residues. Findings and caveats of the study: Represented diversity (both genetic and exposure-history) was limited by the small number of donors.

This receptor was taken from a man aged 18-30 years in good health. Some clones in this sample may be carry-over from other donors' samples. This chain connects TRBV5-1 to TRBJ2-3, with D hard to call. The sample was memory CD4+ T cells from PBMCs. Regarding subset: CD45RA-negative fraction. CDR3 DNA: TGCGCCAGCAGGTTAATCTATCCTGGTGCAGATACGCAGTATTTT. This translates into CASRLIYPGADTQYF.